This TCR beta chain was retrieved from a study of immune evolution from preneoplasia to lung adenocarcinoma. Germline V lookup: CDR1 SGHNT, CDR2 YENEEA. The CDR3 runs 13 residues. V was trimmed by 1 base and J by 7 bases, leaving 10 bases between them. Data came from immunoSEQ multiplex PCR; TCRdb stores just in-frame clones and leaves some out. The sample holds roughly 28,000 clones, about three quarters seen once. V gene TRBV11-3 combines with J gene TRBJ2-5; D call uncertain. The sequence came from a person between 55 and 69 years old with invasive lung adenocarcinoma. Some clones in this sample may be carry-over from other donors' samples. Sequenced material: FFPE invasive lung adenocarcinoma tissue. The CDR3 sequence is CASSLGISATQYF. In DNA form, the CDR3 reads TGTGCCAGCAGCTTAGGGATTTCAGCGACCCAGTACTTC.